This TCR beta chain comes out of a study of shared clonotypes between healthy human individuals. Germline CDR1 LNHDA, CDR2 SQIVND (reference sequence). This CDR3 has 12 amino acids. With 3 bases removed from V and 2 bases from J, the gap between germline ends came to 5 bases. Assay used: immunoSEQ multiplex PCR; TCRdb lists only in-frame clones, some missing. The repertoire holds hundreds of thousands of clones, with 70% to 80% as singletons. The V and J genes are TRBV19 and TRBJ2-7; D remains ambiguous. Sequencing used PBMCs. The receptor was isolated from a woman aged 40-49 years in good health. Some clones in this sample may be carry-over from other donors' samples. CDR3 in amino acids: CASSMGTYEQYF. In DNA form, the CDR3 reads TGTGCCAGTAGTATGGGAACCTACGAGCAGTACTTC. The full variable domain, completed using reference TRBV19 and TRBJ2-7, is DGGITQSPKYLFRKEGQNVTLSCEQNLNHDAMYWYRQDPGQGLRLIYYSQIVNDFQKGDIAEGYSVSREKKESFPLTVTSAQKNPTAFYLCASSMGTYEQYFGPGTRLTVT.